A selection of T cell receptor beta chains follows, all from one sample in a study of beta chain features in type 1 diabetes. Some clones are missing from TCRdb's copy, which holds only in-frame ones; the method was immunoSEQ multiplex PCR. The sample has about 900,000 clones, roughly a sixth seen once; the top ten hold around 0.02%. Sequenced input: naive CD4+ T cells from blood. Every receptor here comes from a young woman in good health. The CDR3 runs from the conserved cysteine through the conserved F or W. D genes are given only for firm matches. Expanded clones are given a class, and other clones once, few, many or no size at all.

abundance | j_gene | d_gene | v_gene | CDR3aa | CDR3nt
- | TRBJ2-7 | TRBD2 | TRBV29-1 | CSVILSGSRDEQYF | TGCAGCGTTATTCTCAGCGGGAGCCGAGACGAGCAGTACTTC
few | TRBJ2-7 | - | TRBV19 | CASSIGLGGVNEQYF | TGTGCCAGTAGTATAGGCCTCGGGGGTGTCAACGAGCAGTACTTC
few | TRBJ2-1 | - | TRBV20-1 | CSARGRLEQFF | TGCAGTGCTCGGGGGCGGCTTGAGCAGTTCTTC
few | TRBJ2-2 | TRBD2 | TRBV25-1 | CASRGTSGTGELFF | TGTGCCAGCAGAGGGACTAGCGGCACCGGGGAGCTGTTTTTT
few | TRBJ1-1 | - | TRBV28 | CASRSPGEGTEAFF | TGTGCCAGCAGAAGTCCAGGGGAGGGCACTGAAGCTTTCTTT
- | TRBJ1-5 | - | TRBV6-6 | CASSTRVNNQPQHF | TGTGCCAGCAGTACCCGGGTAAACAATCAGCCCCAGCATTTT
few | TRBJ2-1 | TRBD2 | TRBV7-3 | CASSPGLAAYNEQFF | TGTGCCAGCAGCCCGGGACTAGCGGCCTACAATGAGCAGTTCTTC
- | TRBJ2-5 | TRBD1 | TRBV6-5 | CASSYFDRERETQYF | TGTGCCAGCAGTTACTTCGACAGGGAGAGGGAGACCCAGTACTTC
few | TRBJ1-2 | - | TRBV9 | CASSVRDTANYGYTF | TGTGCCAGCAGCGTCCGGGACACCGCTAACTATGGCTACACCTTC
few | TRBJ2-1 | - | TRBV9 | CASSVVPGANEQFF | TGTGCCAGCAGCGTAGTTCCGGGAGCAAATGAGCAGTTCTTC
few | TRBJ2-3 | - | TRBV27 | CASSPLGGPDTQYF | TGTGCCAGCAGTCCGCTCGGGGGGCCAGATACGCAGTATTTT
- | TRBJ2-3 | - | TRBV19 | CASSISRGRPDTQYF | TGTGCCAGTAGTATCAGCCGAGGTCGGCCAGATACGCAGTATTTT
few | TRBJ2-7 | - | TRBV23-1 | CASSQSAGNYYEQYF | TGCGCCAGCAGTCAATCGGCAGGGAATTACTACGAGCAGTACTTC
few | TRBJ2-1 | TRBD2 | TRBV5-1 | CASSLDRTSGRNQFF | TGCGCCAGCAGCTTGGACAGGACTAGCGGGAGGAATCAGTTCTTC
- | TRBJ2-1 | TRBD2 | TRBV6-5 | CASSSPLAGDYNEQFF | TGTGCCAGCAGTTCCCCTCTAGCGGGAGATTACAATGAGCAGTTCTTC
few | TRBJ2-1 | - | TRBV5-1 | CASSLGGGSYNEQFF | TGCGCCAGCAGCTTGGGGGGAGGCTCCTACAATGAGCAGTTCTTC
few | TRBJ1-2 | TRBD1 | TRBV4-1 | CASSQAGGYGYTF | TGCGCCAGCAGCCAAGCAGGGGGGTATGGCTACACCTTC
- | TRBJ2-3 | - | TRBV29-1 | CSVGGDKSTDTQYF | TGCAGCGTGGGGGGGGACAAATCCACAGATACGCAGTATTTT
- | TRBJ2-7 | - | TRBV11-2 | CASSFRKGQYF | TGTGCCAGCAGCTTCAGAAAGGGGCAGTACTTC
few | TRBJ1-1 | - | TRBV29-1 | CSVEGGPTEAFF | TGCAGCGTTGAGGGGGGTCCAACTGAAGCTTTCTTT
- | TRBJ2-3 | - | TRBV7-6 | CASSFGRAGDTQYF | TGTGCCAGCAGTTTTGGACGGGCTGGAGATACGCAGTATTTT
- | TRBJ2-2 | TRBD1 | TRBV28 | CASSLLGQGYTGELFF | TGTGCCAGCAGTTTATTGGGACAGGGGTACACCGGGGAGCTGTTTTTT
- | TRBJ2-5 | - | TRBV2 | CASSVGVVEETQYF | TGTGCCAGCAGTGTCGGTGTCGTCGAAGAGACCCAGTACTTC
- | TRBJ2-2 | - | TRBV10-3 | CAISEMSTGELFF | TGTGCCATCAGTGAGATGAGCACCGGGGAGCTGTTTTTT
- | TRBJ1-1 | TRBD1 | TRBV2 | CASGQGATREAFF | TGTGCCAGCGGGCAGGGGGCGACCCGAGAGGCTTTCTTT
few | TRBJ2-4 | TRBD1 | TRBV5-1 | CASSSNRDRDYIQYF | TGCGCCAGCAGCTCCAACCGGGACAGGGATTACATTCAGTACTTC
few | TRBJ2-5 | - | TRBV7-7 | CASSSATGTETQYF | TGTGCTAGCAGTTCTGCTACAGGGACCGAGACCCAGTACTTC
few | TRBJ2-1 | TRBD1 | TRBV7-9 | CASSPRGTFYNEQFF | TGTGCCAGCAGCCCCAGGGGGACCTTCTACAATGAGCAGTTCTTC
few | TRBJ2-5 | - | TRBV11-2 | CASSLVLAVQETQYF | TGTGCCAGCAGCCTAGTATTAGCGGTACAAGAGACCCAGTACTTC
- | TRBJ2-3 | - | TRBV7-3 | CASSLQGGPRTDTQYF | TGTGCCAGCAGCTTACAAGGTGGGCCGAGGACAGATACGCAGTATTTT
few | TRBJ2-1 | - | TRBV4-2 | CASSQEGVWEQFF | TGTGCCAGCAGCCAAGAGGGGGTGTGGGAGCAGTTCTTC
- | TRBJ2-1 | - | TRBV28 | CASSFGSSYNEQFF | TGTGCCAGCAGCTTTGGGAGCTCCTACAATGAGCAGTTCTTC
- | TRBJ2-7 | - | TRBV7-2 | CASSLGAGETYEQYF | TGTGCCAGCAGCTTAGGGGCAGGAGAGACCTACGAGCAGTACTTC
few | TRBJ2-5 | TRBD2 | TRBV7-8 | CASSLVGLAGLGETQYF | TGTGCCAGCAGCTTAGTGGGACTAGCGGGACTGGGGGAGACCCAGTACTTC
- | TRBJ2-1 | TRBD2 | TRBV28 | CASSRLAGVDNEQFF | TGTGCCAGCAGTCGACTAGCGGGAGTCGACAATGAGCAGTTCTTC
few | TRBJ2-1 | - | TRBV19 | CASSSLAAREQFF | TGTGCCAGTAGTTCCTTGGCGGCGAGGGAGCAGTTCTTC
- | TRBJ2-5 | - | TRBV7-2 | CASSSDRAQETQYF | TGTGCCAGCAGCTCTGACAGAGCCCAAGAGACCCAGTACTTC
- | TRBJ2-1 | TRBD2 | TRBV5-1 | CASSARGLAGDEQFF | TGCGCCAGCAGCGCGAGGGGACTAGCGGGGGATGAGCAGTTCTTC
- | TRBJ2-2 | - | TRBV25-1 | CASSEYRNTGELFF | TGTGCCAGCAGTGAATACAGGAACACCGGGGAGCTGTTTTTT
few | TRBJ2-1 | - | TRBV11-3 | CASSTSRNEQFF | TGTGCCAGCAGCACAAGCCGCAATGAGCAGTTCTTC
few | TRBJ1-1 | - | TRBV7-2 | CASSSDSSRIPEAFF | TGTGCCAGCAGCTCAGATAGTAGCCGGATCCCTGAAGCTTTCTTT
- | TRBJ2-1 | TRBD2 | TRBV4-3 | CASSQGTSQGLKFF | TGCGCCAGCAGCCAAGGGACTAGTCAAGGGTTAAAGTTCTTC
few | TRBJ2-5 | TRBD1 | TRBV29-1 | CCTGGPQETQYF | TGCTGCACAGGGGGCCCCCAAGAGACCCAGTACTTC
few | TRBJ2-7 | - | TRBV7-2 | CASSLASRREQYF | TGTGCCAGCAGCTTAGCCTCAAGAAGGGAGCAGTACTTC
- | TRBJ1-1 | - | TRBV7-9 | CASSLGLYRDGDTEAFF | TGTGCCAGCAGCTTAGGGTTATACAGGGACGGGGACACTGAAGCTTTCTTT
few | TRBJ1-5 | - | TRBV28 | CASSLRQTGSKQPQHF | TGTGCCAGCAGTTTAAGGCAAACAGGGAGTAAACAGCCCCAGCATTTT
- | TRBJ2-2 | - | TRBV18 | CASSLQGHRTGELFF | TGTGCCAGCTCATTACAGGGACATCGGACCGGGGAGCTGTTTTTT
- | TRBJ2-7 | TRBD1 | TRBV23-1 | CASSLRQGSHEQYF | TGCGCCAGCAGTTTGAGACAGGGGTCTCACGAGCAGTACTTC
few | TRBJ2-3 | - | TRBV9 | CASSVSATQDTQYF | TGTGCCAGCAGCGTAAGCGCCACCCAAGATACGCAGTATTTT
- | TRBJ2-1 | - | TRBV10-3 | CAISDLGFYNEQFF | TGTGCCATCAGTGACTTGGGTTTCTACAATGAGCAGTTCTTC